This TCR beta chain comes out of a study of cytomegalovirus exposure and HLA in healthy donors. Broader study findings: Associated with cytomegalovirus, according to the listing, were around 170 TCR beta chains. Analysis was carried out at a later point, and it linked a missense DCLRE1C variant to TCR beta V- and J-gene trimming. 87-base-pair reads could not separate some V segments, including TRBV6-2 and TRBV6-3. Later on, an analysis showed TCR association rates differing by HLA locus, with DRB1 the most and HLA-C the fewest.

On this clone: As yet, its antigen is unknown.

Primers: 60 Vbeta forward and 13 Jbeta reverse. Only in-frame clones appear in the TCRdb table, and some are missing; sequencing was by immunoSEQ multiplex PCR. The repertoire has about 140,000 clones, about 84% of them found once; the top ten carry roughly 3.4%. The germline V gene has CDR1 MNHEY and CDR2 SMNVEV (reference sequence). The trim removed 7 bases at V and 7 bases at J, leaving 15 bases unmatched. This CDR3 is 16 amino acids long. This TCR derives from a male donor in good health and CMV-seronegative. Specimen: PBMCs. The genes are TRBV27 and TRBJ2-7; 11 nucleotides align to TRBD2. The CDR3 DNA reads TGTGCCAGCAAGGTAGCGGGGGGGACAACTCGGGGTGAGCAGTACTTC. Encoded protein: CASKVAGGTTRGEQYF.